This T cell receptor beta chain stems from a study of CD8+CD57+ T cells in acquired aplastic anemia. Study-level information: Sorted CD4+ plus CD8+ cells gave DNA averaging about 3.2 ug.

Genomic DNA constituted the template upon which TCR beta VDJ and CDR3 profiling was performed. MiXCR, applied by TCRdb to the reads, yields one record per CDR3 protein. Here the sample spans about 190,000 distinct CDR3 sequences, 40% to 55% being singletons. From germline, CDR1 is WNHNN and CDR2 SYGVQD (reference sequence). There are 17 residues in the CDR3. V dropped 5 bases and J dropped 5; count of bases not matched to a gene: 14. The authors sequenced patients whose flow cytometry had shown CD8+CD57+ cell expansion. There were no patients without severe acquired aplastic anemia. Blood samples were obtained from patients who had received no prior therapy.

The clonotype was recovered from a human donor with aplastic anemia. The specimen sequenced was sorted CD4+, CD8+, or CD8+CD57+ T cells (not recorded which) from PBMCs. The V gene is TRBV10-1, the J gene TRBJ1-5; 8 nucleotides match TRBD1. In nucleotides, the CDR3 is TGCGCCAGCAGTACACGGGCGGACAGGGACGGTCATCAGCCCCAGCATTTT. The encoded protein is CASSTRADRDGHQPQHF.